This entry is about one T cell receptor beta chain. This sample stems from a study of long-term antiretroviral therapy in people with HIV. Survey level was the resolution at which the v3.0 immunoSEQ assay ran. Repertoires were generated with immunoSEQ multiplex PCR, while TCRdb's copy carries only in-frame clones and drops some. The table includes approximately 25,000 clones, roughly 82% detected once. Germline CDR1 reads SGDLS; CDR2 reads YYNGEE. V dropped 4 bases and J dropped 5; count of bases not matched to a gene: 8. This CDR3 is 16 amino acids long. This sequence originates from a middle-aged man with HIV. The chain carries TRBV9 and TRBJ2-2, with 10 positions matching TRBD2. The input for sequencing was unsorted PBMCs, taken 3 years after starting antiretroviral therapy. The CDR3 reads CASSSSASGSTGELFF. The CDR3, as DNA: TGTGCCAGCAGCTCCTCGGCTAGCGGGAGTACCGGGGAGCTGTTTTTT. Full variable domain (rest looked up from reference TRBV9 and TRBJ2-2): DSGVTQTPKHLITATGQRVTLRCSPRSGDLSVYWYQQSLDQGLQFLIQYYNGEERAKGNILERFSAQQFPDLHSELNLSSLELGDSALYFCASSSSASGSTGELFFGEGSRLTVL.